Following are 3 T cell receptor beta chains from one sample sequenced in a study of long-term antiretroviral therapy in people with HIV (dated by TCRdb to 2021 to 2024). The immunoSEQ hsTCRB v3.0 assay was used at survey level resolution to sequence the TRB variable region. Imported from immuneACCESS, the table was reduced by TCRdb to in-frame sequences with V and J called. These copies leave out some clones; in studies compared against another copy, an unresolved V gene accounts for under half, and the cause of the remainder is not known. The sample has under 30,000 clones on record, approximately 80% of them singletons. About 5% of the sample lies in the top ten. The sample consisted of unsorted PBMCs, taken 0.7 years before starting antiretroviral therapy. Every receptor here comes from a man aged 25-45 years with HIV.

CDR3 protein: CASSVMRTDTQYF. The DNA of the CDR3 is TGTGCCAGCAGTGTGATGAGGACAGATACGCAGTATTTT. The V gene is TRBV2, the J gene TRBJ2-3; no reliable D call. Per germline, CDR1 SNHLY and CDR2 FYNNEI. Trimming took 4 bases from V and 3 from J, leaving 8 bases between them. This CDR3 spans 13 amino acids.

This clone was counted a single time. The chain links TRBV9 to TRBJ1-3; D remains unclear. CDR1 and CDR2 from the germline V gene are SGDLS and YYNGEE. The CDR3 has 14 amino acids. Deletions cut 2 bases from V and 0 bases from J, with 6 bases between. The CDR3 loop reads CASSVSNSGNTIYF. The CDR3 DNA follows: TGTGCCAGCAGCGTTTCGAACTCTGGAAACACCATATATTTT.

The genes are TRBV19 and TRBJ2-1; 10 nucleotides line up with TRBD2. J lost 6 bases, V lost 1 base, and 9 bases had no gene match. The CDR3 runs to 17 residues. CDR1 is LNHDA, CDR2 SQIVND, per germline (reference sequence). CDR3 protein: CASSIGVLAGVPNEQFF. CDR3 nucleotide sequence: TGTGCCAGTAGTATAGGTGTCCTAGCGGGAGTTCCCAATGAGCAGTTCTTC. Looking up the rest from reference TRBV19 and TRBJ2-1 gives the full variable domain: DGGITQSPKYLFRKEGQNVTLSCEQNLNHDAMYWYRQDPGQGLRLIYYSQIVNDFQKGDIAEGYSVSREKKESFPLTVTSAQKNPTAFYLCASSIGVLAGVPNEQFFGPGTRLTVL.